This TCR beta chain was profiled in a study of T cell responses to AZD1222 COVID-19 vaccine. Worth noting for this clone: What it recognizes is unknown.

Assay: immunoSEQ multiplex PCR; the TCRdb copy retains only in-frame clones and omits some. The sample includes roughly 170,000 clones, just over 85% of them seen just once. Study-level findings and limits: Variant regions that are unmutated are reportedly the target of nearly half of spike-specific TCRs.

The sequences come from peripheral blood, collected on day 0 of AZD1222 vaccination. This TCR derives from an adult in good health.

This CDR3 is CASSLGVFRDRGEKLFF. In DNA form, the CDR3 reads TGCGCCAGCAGCTTGGGGGTGTTTCGGGACAGGGGTGAAAAACTGTTTTTT. V gene TRBV5-1 combines with J gene TRBJ1-4, with 10 bases matching TRBD1. The germline gives CDR1 SGHRS, CDR2 YFSETQ. Trimming at V came to 0 bases and at J to 7 bases, leaving 9 bases not matched to a gene. This CDR3 spans 17 amino acids.